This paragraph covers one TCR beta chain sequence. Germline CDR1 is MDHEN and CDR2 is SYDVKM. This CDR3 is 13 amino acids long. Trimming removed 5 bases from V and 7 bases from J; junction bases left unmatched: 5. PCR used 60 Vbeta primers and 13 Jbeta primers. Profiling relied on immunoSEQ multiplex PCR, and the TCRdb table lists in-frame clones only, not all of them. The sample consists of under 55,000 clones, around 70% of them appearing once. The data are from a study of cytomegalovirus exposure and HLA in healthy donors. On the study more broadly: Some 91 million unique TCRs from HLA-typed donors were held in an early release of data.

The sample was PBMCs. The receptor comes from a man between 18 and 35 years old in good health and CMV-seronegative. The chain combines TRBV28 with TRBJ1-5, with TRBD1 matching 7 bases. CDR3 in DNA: TGTGCCAGCAGTCAGGGGGGTTTCCAGCCCCAGCATTTT. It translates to CASSQGGFQPQHF. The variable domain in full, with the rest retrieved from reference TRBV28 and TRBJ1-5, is DVKVTQSSRYLVKRTGEKVFLECVQDMDHENMFWYRQDPGLGLRLIYFSYDVKMKEKGDIPEGYSVSREKKERFSLILESASTNQTSMYLCASSQGGFQPQHFGDGTRLSIL.